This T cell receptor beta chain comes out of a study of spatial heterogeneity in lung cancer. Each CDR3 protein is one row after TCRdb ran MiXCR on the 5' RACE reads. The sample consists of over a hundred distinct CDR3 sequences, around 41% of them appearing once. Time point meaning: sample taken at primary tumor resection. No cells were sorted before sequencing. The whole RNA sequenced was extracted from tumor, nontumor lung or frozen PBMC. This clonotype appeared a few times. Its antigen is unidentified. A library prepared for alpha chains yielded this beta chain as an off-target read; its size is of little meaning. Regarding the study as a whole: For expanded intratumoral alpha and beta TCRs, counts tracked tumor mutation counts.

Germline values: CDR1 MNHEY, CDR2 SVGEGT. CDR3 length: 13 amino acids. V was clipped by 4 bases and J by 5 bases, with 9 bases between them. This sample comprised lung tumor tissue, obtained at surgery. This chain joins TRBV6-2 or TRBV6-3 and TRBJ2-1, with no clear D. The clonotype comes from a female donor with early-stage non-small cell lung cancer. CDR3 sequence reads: CASSSRRDNEQFF. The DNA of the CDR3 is TGTGCCAGCAGTTCCCGAAGGGACAATGAGCAGTTCTTC.